This TCR beta chain is drawn from a study of shared clonotypes between healthy human individuals. Study-wide findings and caveats: How much donors shared clonotypes was expected to be affected by sequencing depth.

Splitting the CD4+ cells yielded a CD45RA+ naive subset and a CD45RA-negative memory subset. Profiling relied on immunoSEQ multiplex PCR, and the TCRdb table lists in-frame clones only, not all of them. The sample contains about 2.4 million clones, roughly 92% of which appear only once. For this clone: The antigen is unknown. Distinct nucleotide sequences in the sample also encode this CDR3.

This receptor was identified in a man between 18 and 35 years old in good health. Sequenced input: naive CD4+ T cells sorted from blood. Subset indicated: CD45RA+ positively selected.

The CDR3 spells CASSLVSGANVLTF. CDR3 DNA: TGTGCCAGCAGCTTAGTCTCTGGGGCCAACGTCCTGACTTTC. The rearrangement links TRBV7-9 to TRBJ2-6; D gene ambiguous. V was pared by 1 base and J by 0 bases, with 1 base between. The CDR3 runs 14 residues. CDR1 is SEHNR, CDR2 FQNEAQ, per germline (reference sequence). Together with reference TRBV7-9 and TRBJ2-6, the CDR3 gives the full variable domain: DTGVSQNPRHKITKRGQNVTFRCDPISEHNRLYWYRQTLGQGPEFLTYFQNEAQLEKSRLLSDRFSAERPKGSFSTLEIQRTEQGDSAMYLCASSLVSGANVLTFGAGSRLTVL.